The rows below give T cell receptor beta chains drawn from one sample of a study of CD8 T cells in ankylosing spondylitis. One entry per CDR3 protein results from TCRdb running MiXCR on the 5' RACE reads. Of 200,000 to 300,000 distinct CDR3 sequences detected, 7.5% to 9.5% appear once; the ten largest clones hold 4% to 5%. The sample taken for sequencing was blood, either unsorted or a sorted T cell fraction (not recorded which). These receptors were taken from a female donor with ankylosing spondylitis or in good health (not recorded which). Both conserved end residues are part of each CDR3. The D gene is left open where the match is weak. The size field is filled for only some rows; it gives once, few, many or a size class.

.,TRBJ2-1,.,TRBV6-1,CASSIKRGPILSNEQFF,TGTGCCAGCAGCATAAAAAGGGGACCGATCCTGAGCAATGAGCAGTTCTTC
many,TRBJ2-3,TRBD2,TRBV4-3,CASSRTSDTDTQYF,TGCGCCAGCAGTCGGACTAGCGACACAGATACGCAGTATTTT
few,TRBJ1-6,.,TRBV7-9,CASTSETGISPLHF,TGTGCCAGCACGTCGGAGACAGGAATCTCACCCCTCCACTTT
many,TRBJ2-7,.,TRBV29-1,CSVGMDISSYEQYF,TGCAGCGTTGGTATGGACATTTCATCCTACGAGCAGTACTTC
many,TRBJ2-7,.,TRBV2,CASRIGVEEQYF,TGTGCCAGCAGGATAGGGGTAGAGGAGCAGTACTTC
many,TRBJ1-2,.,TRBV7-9,CASSSPGGRYGYTF,TGTGCCAGCAGCTCCCCCGGGGGAAGGTATGGCTACACCTTC
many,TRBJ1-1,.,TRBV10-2,CASSDDLGAFF,TGCGCCAGCTCCGACGACCTGGGAGCTTTCTTT
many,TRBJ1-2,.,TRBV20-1,CSAPSRVYGYTF,TGCAGTGCCCCCTCGAGGGTGTATGGCTACACCTTC
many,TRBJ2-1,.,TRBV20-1,CSATLVYEQFF,TGCAGTGCTACCTTAGTCTATGAGCAGTTCTTC
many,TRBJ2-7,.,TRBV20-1,CSARASAFTGEQYF,TGCAGTGCTAGGGCCTCAGCTTTCACGGGGGAGCAGTACTTC
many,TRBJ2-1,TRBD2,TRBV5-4,CASSLGLAGGRGEQFF,TGTGCCAGCAGCTTAGGACTAGCGGGAGGTCGCGGTGAGCAGTTCTTC
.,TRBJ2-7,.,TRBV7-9,CASSLGTGSEQYF,TGTGCCAGCAGCTTAGGGACCGGGAGCGAGCAGTACTTC
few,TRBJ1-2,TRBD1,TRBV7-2,CASSLVEAGDSYGYTF,TGTGCCAGCAGCTTAGTGGAGGCCGGGGACAGTTATGGCTACACCTTC
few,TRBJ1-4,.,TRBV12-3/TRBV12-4,CASSRQEKLGKLFF,TGTGCCAGCAGCCGGCAGGAAAAATTAGGAAAACTGTTTTTT
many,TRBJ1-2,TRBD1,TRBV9,CASSAQGVPNYGYTF,TGTGCCAGCAGCGCACAGGGGGTCCCTAACTATGGCTACACCTTC
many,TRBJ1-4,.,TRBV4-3,CASSHTGLGEKLFF,TGCGCCAGCAGCCACACAGGGTTGGGTGAAAAACTGTTTTTT
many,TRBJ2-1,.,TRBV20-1,CSARGGGPSYNEQFF,TGCAGTGCTAGAGGTGGCGGGCCCTCCTACAATGAGCAGTTCTTC
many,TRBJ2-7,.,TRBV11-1,CASSPASTRGMYEQYF,TGTGCCAGCAGTCCCGCTTCGACACGGGGGATGTACGAGCAGTACTTC
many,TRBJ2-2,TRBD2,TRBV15,CATSKLAANTGELFF,TGTGCCACCAGCAAGCTAGCGGCGAACACCGGGGAGCTGTTTTTT
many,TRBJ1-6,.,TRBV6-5,CASSYSMANSPLHF,TGTGCCAGCAGTTACTCGATGGCCAATTCACCCCTCCACTTT
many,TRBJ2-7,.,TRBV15,CATSRDGGSLKEQYF,TGTGCCACCAGCAGAGATGGGGGGTCCCTTAAAGAGCAGTACTTC
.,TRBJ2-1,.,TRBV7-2,CASSTALGGFYNEQFF,TGTGCCAGCAGCACCGCCCTTGGGGGATTCTACAATGAGCAGTTCTTC
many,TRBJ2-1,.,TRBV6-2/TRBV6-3,CASSMLGGSYNEQFF,TGTGCCAGCAGTATGCTAGGGGGATCCTACAATGAGCAGTTCTTC
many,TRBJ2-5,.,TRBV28,CASSLGDSPRETQYF,TGTGCCAGCAGTTTGGGAGACAGTCCCCGGGAGACCCAGTACTTC
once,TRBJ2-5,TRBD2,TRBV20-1,CSGRLHKLAGGPFWKTQYF,TGCAGTGGTCGATTACATAAACTAGCGGGAGGGCCTTTTTGGAAGACCCAGTACTTC
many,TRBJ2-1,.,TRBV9,CASSVGLSSYNEQFF,TGTGCCAGCAGCGTAGGCTTAAGCTCCTACAATGAGCAGTTCTTC
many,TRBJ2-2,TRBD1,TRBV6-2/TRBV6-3,CASSPGQGDSGELFF,TGTGCCAGCAGCCCTGGACAGGGCGACTCTGGGGAGCTGTTTTTT
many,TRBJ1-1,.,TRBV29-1,CSVVRPSGTEAFF,TGCAGCGTTGTCAGACCTTCGGGCACTGAAGCTTTCTTT
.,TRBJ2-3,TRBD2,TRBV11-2,CASSLTLRLAGASTDTQYF,TGTGCCAGCAGCTTAACTCTTAGACTAGCGGGAGCCAGCACAGATACGCAGTATTTT
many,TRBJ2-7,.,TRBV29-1,CSVGLGTYEQYF,TGCAGCGTTGGTCTCGGAACCTACGAGCAGTACTTC
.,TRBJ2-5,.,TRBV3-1,CASSQGAGGGGGETQYF,TGTGCCAGCAGCCAAGGGGCAGGAGGCGGAGGCGGGGAGACCCAGTACTTC
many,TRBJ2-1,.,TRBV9,CASSVASKNEQFF,TGTGCCAGCAGCGTAGCGAGCAAGAATGAGCAGTTCTTC
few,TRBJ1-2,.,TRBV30,CAWSYTGGGYTF,TGTGCCTGGAGTTACACCGGTGGAGGCTACACCTTC
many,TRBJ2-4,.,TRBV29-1,CSVGWTENIQYF,TGCAGCGTGGGTTGGACAGAAAACATTCAGTACTTC
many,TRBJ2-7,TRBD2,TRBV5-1,CASHTSGRPSYEQYF,TGCGCCAGTCACACCAGCGGGAGGCCCTCCTACGAGCAGTACTTC
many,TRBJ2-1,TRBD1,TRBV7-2,CASSSRSGTGGEQFF,TGTGCCAGCAGCTCAAGATCCGGGACAGGAGGGGAGCAGTTCTTC
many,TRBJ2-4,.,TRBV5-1,CASSLGTADKNIQYF,TGCGCCAGCAGCTTGGGGACAGCGGATAAAAACATTCAGTACTTC
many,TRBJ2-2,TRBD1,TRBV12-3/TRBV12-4,CASSSGTGVTGELFF,TGTGCCAGCAGCTCCGGGACAGGGGTGACCGGGGAGCTGTTTTTT
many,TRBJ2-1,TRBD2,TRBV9,CASSVEASGSYEQFF,TGTGCCAGCAGCGTAGAGGCTAGCGGGAGTTATGAGCAGTTCTTC
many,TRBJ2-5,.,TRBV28,CASSLPHLKAKETQYF,TGTGCCAGCAGTTTACCCCATTTGAAGGCTAAGGAGACCCAGTACTTC
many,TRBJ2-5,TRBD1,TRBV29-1,CSANRGLVETQYF,TGCAGCGCGAACAGGGGGCTGGTTGAGACCCAGTACTTC
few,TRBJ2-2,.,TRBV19,CASSIEGWTANTGELFF,TGTGCCAGTAGTATAGAAGGATGGACAGCGAACACCGGGGAGCTGTTTTTT